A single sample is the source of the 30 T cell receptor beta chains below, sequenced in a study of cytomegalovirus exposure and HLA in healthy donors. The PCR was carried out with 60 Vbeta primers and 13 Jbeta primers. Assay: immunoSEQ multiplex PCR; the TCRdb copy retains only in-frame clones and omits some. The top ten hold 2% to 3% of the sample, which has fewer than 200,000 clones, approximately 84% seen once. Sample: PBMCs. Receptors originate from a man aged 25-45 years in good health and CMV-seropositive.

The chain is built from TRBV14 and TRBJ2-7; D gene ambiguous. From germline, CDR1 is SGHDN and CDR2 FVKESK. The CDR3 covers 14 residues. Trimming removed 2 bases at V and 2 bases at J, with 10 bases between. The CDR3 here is CASSQLDNPYEQYF. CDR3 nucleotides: TGTGCCAGCAGCCAATTAGACAATCCCTACGAGCAGTACTTC.

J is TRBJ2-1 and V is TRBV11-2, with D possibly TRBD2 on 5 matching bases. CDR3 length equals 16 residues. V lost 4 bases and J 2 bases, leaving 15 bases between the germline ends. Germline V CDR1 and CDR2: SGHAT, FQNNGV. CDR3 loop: CASSWTGLGTYNEQFF. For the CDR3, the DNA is TGTGCCAGCAGCTGGACGGGGTTAGGAACCTACAATGAGCAGTTCTTC.

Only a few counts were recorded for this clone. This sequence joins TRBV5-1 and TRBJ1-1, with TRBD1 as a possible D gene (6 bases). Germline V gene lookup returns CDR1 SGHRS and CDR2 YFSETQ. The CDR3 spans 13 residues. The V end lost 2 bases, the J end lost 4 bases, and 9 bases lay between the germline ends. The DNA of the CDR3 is TGCGCCAGCAGCTTTGCAGGGGTCACTGAAGCTTTCTTT. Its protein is CASSFAGVTEAFF.

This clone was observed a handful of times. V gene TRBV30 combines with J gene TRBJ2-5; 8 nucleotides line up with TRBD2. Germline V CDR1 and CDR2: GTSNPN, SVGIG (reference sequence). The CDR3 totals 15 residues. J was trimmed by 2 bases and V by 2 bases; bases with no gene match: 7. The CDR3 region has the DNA TGTGCCTGGAGTCCCCCTAGCGGGCTTCAAGAGACCCAGTACTTC. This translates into CAWSPPSGLQETQYF.

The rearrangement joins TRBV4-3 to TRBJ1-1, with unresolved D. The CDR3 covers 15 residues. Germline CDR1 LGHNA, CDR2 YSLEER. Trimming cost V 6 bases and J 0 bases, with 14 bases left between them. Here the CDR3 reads CASSPAANLNTEAFF. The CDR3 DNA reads TGCGCCAGCAGTCCCGCCGCGAATTTGAACACTGAAGCTTTCTTT.

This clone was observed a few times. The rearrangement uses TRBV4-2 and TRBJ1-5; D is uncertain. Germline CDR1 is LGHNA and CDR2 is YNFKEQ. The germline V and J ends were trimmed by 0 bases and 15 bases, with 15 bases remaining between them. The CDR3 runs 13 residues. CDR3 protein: CASSQDPQVPWHF. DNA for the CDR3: TGTGCCAGCAGCCAAGACCCTCAGGTTCCGTGGCATTTT.

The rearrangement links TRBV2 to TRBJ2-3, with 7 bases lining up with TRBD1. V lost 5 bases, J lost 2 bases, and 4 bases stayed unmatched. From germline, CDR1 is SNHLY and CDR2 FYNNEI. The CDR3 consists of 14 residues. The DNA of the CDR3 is TGTGCCAGCAGTCGGGACAGCCACACAGATACGCAGTATTTT. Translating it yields CASSRDSHTDTQYF.

The CDR3 is CASSLGSPRDTQYF. The DNA of the CDR3 is TGCGCCAGCAGCTTGGGGAGCCCGAGGGATACGCAGTATTTT. The chain couples TRBV5-1 to TRBJ2-3; D gene ambiguous. Deletions cut 0 bases from V and 6 bases from J, with 11 bases between. The CDR3 runs to 14 residues. Germline V gene sequence: CDR1 SGHRS, CDR2 YFSETQ.

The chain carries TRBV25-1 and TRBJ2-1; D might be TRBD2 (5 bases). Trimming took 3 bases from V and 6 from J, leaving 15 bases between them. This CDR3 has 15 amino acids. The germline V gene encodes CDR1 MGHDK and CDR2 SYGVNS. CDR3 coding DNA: TGTGCCAGCAGTGACCTGGGATCCCGGGGCAATGAGCAGTTCTTC. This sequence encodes CASSDLGSRGNEQFF. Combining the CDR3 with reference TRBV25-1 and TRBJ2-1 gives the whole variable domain EADIYQTPRYLVIGTGKKITLECSQTMGHDKMYWYQQDPGMELHLIHYSYGVNSTEKGDLSSESTVSRIRTEHFPLTLESARPSHTSQYLCASSDLGSRGNEQFFGPGTRLTVL.

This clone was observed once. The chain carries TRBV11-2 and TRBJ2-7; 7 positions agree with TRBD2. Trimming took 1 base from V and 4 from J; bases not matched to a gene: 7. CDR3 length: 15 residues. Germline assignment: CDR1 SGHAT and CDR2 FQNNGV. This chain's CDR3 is CASSLVGGRAYEQYF. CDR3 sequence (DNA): TGTGCCAGCAGCTTAGTCGGCGGGAGAGCTTACGAGCAGTACTTC. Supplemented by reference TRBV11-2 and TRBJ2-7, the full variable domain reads EAGVAQSPRYKIIEKRQSVAFWCNPISGHATLYWYQQILGQGPKLLIQFQNNGVVDDSQLPKDRFSAERLKGVDSTLKIQPAKLEDSAVYLCASSLVGGRAYEQYFGPGTRLTVT.

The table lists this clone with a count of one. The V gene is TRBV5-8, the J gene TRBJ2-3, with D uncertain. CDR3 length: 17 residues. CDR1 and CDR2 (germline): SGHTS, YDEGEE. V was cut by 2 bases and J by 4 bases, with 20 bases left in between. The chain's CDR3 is CASSLGGISTSPDTQYF. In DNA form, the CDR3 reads TGTGCCAGCAGCTTAGGTGGAATATCGACATCACCAGATACGCAGTATTTT.

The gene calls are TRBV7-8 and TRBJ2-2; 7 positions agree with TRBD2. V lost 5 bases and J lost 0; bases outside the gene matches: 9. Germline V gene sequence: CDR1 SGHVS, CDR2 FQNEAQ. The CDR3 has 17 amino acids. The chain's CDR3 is CASSLRGIHSNTGELFF. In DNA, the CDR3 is TGTGCCAGCAGCCTGCGGGGGATCCACTCGAACACCGGGGAGCTGTTTTTT.

Here the CDR3 DNA reads TGTGCCAGCTGGGAGAATCGGCTGGACCGCTGGGGCTACACCTTC. Translation gives CASWENRLDRWGYTF. This rearrangement joins TRBV6-4 to TRBJ1-2; no firm D call. The CDR3 is made up of 15 amino acids. The V end lost 8 bases, the J end lost 8 bases, and 24 bases lay between the germline ends. CDR1 MRHNA and CDR2 SNTAGT come from the germline V gene.

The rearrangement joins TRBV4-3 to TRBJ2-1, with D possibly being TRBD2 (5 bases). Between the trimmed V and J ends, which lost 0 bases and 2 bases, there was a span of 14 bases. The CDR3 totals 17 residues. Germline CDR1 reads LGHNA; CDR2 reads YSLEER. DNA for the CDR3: TGCGCCAGCAGCCAAGATTATACTAGGGCACCCTACAATGAGCAGTTCTTC. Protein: CASSQDYTRAPYNEQFF.

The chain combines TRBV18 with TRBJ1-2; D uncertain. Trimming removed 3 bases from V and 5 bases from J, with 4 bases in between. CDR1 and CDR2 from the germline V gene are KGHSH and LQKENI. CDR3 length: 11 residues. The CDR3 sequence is CASSPSYGYTF. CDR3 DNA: TGTGCCAGCTCACCCTCGTATGGCTACACCTTC.

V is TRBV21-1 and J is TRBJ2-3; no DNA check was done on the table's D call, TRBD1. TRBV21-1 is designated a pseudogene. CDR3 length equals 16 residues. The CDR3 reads CASSKAGTGGADTQYF. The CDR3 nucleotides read TGTGCCAGCAGCAAAGCGGGGACAGGGGGAGCAGATACGCAGTATTTT.

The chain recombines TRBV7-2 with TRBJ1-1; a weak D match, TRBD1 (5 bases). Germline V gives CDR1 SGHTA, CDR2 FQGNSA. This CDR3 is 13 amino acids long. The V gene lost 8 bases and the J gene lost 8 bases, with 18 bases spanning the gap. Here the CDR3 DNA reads TGTGCCAGCTCACGGCGGGACGGATACGAAGCTTTCTTT. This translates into CASSRRDGYEAFF.

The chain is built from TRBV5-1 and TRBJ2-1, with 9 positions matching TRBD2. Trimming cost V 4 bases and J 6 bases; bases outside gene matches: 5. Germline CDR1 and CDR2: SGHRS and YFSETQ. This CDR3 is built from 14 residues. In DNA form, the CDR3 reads TGCGCCAGCAGCGGGGGACTAGCAGGCAATGAGCAGTTCTTC. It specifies CASSGGLAGNEQFF.

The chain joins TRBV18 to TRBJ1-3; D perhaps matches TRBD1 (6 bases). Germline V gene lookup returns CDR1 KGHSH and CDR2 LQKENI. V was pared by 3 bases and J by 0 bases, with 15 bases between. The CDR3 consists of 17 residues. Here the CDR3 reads CASSPLDSVTSGNTIYF. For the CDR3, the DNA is TGTGCCAGCTCACCCTTGGACAGTGTGACCTCTGGAAACACCATATATTTT.

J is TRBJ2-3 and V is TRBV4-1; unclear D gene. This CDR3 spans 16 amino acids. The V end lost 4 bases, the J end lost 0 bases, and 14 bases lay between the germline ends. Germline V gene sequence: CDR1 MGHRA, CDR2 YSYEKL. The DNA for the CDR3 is TGCGCCAGCAGCCCCCGTGGCGGTACTAGCACAGATACGCAGTATTTT. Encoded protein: CASSPRGGTSTDTQYF.

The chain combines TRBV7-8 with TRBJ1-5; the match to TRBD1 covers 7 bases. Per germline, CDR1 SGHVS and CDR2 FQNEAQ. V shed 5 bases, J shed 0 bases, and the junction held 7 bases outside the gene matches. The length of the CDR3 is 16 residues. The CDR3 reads CASSHRTGASNQPQHF. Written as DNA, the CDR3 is TGTGCCAGCAGCCACCGGACAGGCGCTAGCAATCAGCCCCAGCATTTT.

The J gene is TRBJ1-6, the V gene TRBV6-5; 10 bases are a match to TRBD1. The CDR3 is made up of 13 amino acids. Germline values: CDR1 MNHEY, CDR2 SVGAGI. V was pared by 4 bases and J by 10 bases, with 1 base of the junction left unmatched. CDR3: CASSWDRGSPLHF. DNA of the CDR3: TGTGCCAGCAGTTGGGACAGGGGATCACCCCTCCACTTT.

CDR3 residues: CASSVGLAGTYEQYF. CDR3 nucleotides: TGTGCCAGCAGCGTAGGGCTAGCGGGGACCTACGAGCAGTACTTC. This chain links TRBV9 with TRBJ2-7, with TRBD2 identical over 9 bases. V trimming: 0 bases; J trimming: 2 bases; junction bases outside the gene matches: 3. This CDR3 is 15 amino acids long. Germline CDR1 is SGDLS and CDR2 is YYNGEE.

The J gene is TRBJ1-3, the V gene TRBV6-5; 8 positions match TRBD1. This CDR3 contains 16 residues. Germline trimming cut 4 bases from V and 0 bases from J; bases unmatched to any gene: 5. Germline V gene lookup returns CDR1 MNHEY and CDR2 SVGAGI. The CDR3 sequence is CASSFTGGNSGNTIYF. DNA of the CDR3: TGTGCCAGCAGTTTTACAGGGGGAAACTCTGGAAACACCATATATTTT.

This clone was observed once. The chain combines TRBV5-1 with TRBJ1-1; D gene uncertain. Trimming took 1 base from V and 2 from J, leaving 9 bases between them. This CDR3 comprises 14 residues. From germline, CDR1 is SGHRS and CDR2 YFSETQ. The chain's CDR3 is CASSLREGNTEAFF. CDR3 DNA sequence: TGCGCCAGCAGCTTGAGGGAGGGCAACACTGAAGCTTTCTTT.

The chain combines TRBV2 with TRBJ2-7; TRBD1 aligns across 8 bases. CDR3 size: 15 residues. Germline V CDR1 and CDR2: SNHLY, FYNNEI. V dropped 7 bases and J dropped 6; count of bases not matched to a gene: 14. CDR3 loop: CASTTTRTGLGEQYF. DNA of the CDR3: TGTGCCAGCACAACAACCCGGACAGGGCTGGGCGAGCAGTACTTC.

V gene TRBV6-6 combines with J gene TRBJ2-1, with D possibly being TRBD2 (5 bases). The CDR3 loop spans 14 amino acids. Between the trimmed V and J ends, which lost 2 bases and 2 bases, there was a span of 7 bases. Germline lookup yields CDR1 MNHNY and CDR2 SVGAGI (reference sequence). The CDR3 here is CASSYREPYNEQFF. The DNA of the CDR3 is TGTGCCAGCAGTTACAGGGAGCCCTACAATGAGCAGTTCTTC.

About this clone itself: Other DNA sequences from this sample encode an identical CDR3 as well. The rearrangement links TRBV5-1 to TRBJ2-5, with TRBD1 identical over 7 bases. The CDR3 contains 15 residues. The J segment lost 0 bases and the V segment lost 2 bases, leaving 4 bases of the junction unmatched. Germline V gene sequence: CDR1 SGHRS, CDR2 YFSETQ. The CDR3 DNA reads TGCGCCAGCAGCTTAGGGGGCGGTTACCAAGAGACCCAGTACTTC. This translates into CASSLGGGYQETQYF.

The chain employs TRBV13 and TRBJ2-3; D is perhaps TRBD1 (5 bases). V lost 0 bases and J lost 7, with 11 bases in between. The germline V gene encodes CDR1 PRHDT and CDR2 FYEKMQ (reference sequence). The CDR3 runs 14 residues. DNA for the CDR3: TGTGCCAGCAGCTTAGGTCTTGGGGCTTATACGCAGTATTTT. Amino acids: CASSLGLGAYTQYF.

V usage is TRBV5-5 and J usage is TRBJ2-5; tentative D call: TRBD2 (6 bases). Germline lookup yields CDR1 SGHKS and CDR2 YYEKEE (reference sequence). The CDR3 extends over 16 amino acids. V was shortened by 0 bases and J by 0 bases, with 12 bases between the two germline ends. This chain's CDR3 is CASSLGGGMYQETQYF. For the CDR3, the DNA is TGTGCCAGCAGCTTGGGTGGCGGGATGTACCAAGAGACCCAGTACTTC.